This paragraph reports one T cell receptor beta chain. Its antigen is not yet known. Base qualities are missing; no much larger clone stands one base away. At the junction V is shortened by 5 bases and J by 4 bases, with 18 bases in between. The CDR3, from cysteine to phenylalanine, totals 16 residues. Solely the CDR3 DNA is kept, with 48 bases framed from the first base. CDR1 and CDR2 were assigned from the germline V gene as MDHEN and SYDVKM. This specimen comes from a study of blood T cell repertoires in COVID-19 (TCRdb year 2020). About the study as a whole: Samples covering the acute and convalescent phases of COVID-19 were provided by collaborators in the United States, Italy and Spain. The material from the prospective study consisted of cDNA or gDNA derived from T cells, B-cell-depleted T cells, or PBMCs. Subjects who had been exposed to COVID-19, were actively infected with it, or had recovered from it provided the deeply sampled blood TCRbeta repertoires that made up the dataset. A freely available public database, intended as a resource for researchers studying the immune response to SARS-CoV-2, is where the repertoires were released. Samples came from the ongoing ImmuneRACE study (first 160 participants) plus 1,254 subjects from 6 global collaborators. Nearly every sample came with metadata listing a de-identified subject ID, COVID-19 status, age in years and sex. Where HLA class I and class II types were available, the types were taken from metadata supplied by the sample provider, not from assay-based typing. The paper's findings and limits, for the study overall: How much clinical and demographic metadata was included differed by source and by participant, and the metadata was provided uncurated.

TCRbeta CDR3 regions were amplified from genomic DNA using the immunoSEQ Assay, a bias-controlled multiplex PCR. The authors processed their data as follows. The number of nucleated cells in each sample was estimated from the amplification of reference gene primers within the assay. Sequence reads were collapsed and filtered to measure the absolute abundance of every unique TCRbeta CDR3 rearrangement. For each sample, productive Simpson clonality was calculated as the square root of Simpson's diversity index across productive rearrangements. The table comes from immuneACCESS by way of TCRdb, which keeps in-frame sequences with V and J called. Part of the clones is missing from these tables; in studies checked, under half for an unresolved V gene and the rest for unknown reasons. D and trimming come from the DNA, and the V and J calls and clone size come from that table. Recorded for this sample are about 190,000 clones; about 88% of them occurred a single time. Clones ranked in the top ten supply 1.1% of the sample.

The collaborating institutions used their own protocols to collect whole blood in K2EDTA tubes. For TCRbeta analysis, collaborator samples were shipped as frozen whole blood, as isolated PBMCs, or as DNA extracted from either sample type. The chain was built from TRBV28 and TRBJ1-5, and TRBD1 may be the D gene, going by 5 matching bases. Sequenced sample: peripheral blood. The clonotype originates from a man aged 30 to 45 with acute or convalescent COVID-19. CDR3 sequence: CASSPLRTGDNQPQHF. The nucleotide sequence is TGTGCCAGCAGTCCCCTCCGAACGGGGGATAATCAGCCCCAGCATTTT.